Listed here are 7 T cell receptor beta chains from one sample, sequenced in a study of cytotoxic CD8 clonotypes in ibrutinib-treated CLL. Data came from immunoSEQ multiplex PCR; TCRdb stores just in-frame clones and leaves some out. The sample holds more than 200,000 clones, about four fifths seen once. Sequenced material: PBMCs, taken after 12 months of ibrutinib treatment. These receptors were taken from a human donor with chronic lymphocytic leukemia.

The chain combines TRBV28 with TRBJ2-7; D is undetermined. The length of the CDR3 is 12 residues. The germline gives CDR1 MDHEN, CDR2 SYDVKM. V lost 7 bases and J lost 1, with 8 bases in between. Written as DNA, the CDR3 is TGTGCCAGCAATACGCAGTCCTACGAGCAGTACTTC. This codes for CASNTQSYEQYF. The entire variable domain, with the rest obtained from reference TRBV28 and TRBJ2-7, is as follows: DVKVTQSSRYLVKRTGEKVFLECVQDMDHENMFWYRQDPGLGLRLIYFSYDVKMKEKGDIPEGYSVSREKKERFSLILESASTNQTSMYLCASNTQSYEQYFGPGTRLTVT.

This chain links TRBV2 with TRBJ2-5; D may be TRBD2 (5 bases). The V gene's germline CDR1 is SNHLY and CDR2 FYNNEI. V was cut by 7 bases and J by 1 base, with 10 bases left in between. CDR3 length: 13 residues. The CDR3: CASIIRGQETQYF. The CDR3 DNA is TGTGCCAGCATAATTCGGGGCCAAGAGACCCAGTACTTC.

The rearrangement uses TRBV7-2 and TRBJ1-4; TRBD1 might be the D (5 bases). The CDR3 runs 17 residues. Between the trimmed V and J ends, which lost 5 bases and 7 bases, there was a span of 23 bases. CDR1 is SGHTA, CDR2 FQGNSA, per germline. Written as DNA, the CDR3 is TGTGCCAGCAGCCCGAGGGGCTACCGTATTGGAGGTGAAAAACTGTTTTTT. It codes for CASSPRGYRIGGEKLFF.

This chain links TRBV19 with TRBJ2-1; TRBD1 matches at 7 bases. The CDR3 covers 14 residues. The junction had 9 bases not matched to a gene; V was cut back by 7 bases and J by 6 bases. Germline loops: CDR1 LNHDA, CDR2 SQIVND (reference sequence). CDR3 sequence: CASNSPGQTNEQFF. CDR3 DNA: TGTGCCAGTAATTCTCCGGGACAGACCAATGAGCAGTTCTTC. Combining the CDR3 with reference TRBV19 and TRBJ2-1 gives the whole variable domain DGGITQSPKYLFRKEGQNVTLSCEQNLNHDAMYWYRQDPGQGLRLIYYSQIVNDFQKGDIAEGYSVSREKKESFPLTVTSAQKNPTAFYLCASNSPGQTNEQFFGPGTRLTVL.

The chain couples TRBV6-6 to TRBJ2-1, with D possibly TRBD2 on 6 matching bases. V was trimmed by 9 bases and J by 5 bases, leaving 14 bases between them. Germline-derived CDR1 and CDR2 are MNHNY and SVGAGI (reference sequence). The CDR3 is 13 amino acids. CDR3 nucleotides: TGTGCCAGGGGGGAGGACTTTAACAATGAGCAGTTCTTC. The encoded protein is CARGEDFNNEQFF.

This clone was counted a single time. J is TRBJ1-2 and V is TRBV7-6, with unresolved D. The CDR3 consists of 13 residues. V gave up 4 bases and J gave up 8 bases, with 14 bases separating them. The V gene's germline CDR1 is SGHVS and CDR2 FNYEAQ. The CDR3 DNA reads TGTGCCAGCAGCTCAACCCCCGGGGAGGGCTACACCTTC. Its protein is CASSSTPGEGYTF. The full variable domain, in which reference TRBV7-6 and TRBJ1-2 provide the parts outside the CDR3, is GAGVSQSPRYKVTKRGQDVALRCDPISGHVSLYWYRQALGQGPEFLTYFNYEAQQDKSGLPNDRFSAERPEGSISTLTIQRTEQRDSAMYRCASSSTPGEGYTFGSGTRLTVV.

The rearrangement uses TRBV11-3 and TRBJ1-4, with D maybe TRBD1 (5 bases). The CDR3 length is 18 residues. Trimming removed 0 bases from V and 10 bases from J, with 24 bases in between. Germline V gene data show CDR1 as SGHNT and CDR2 as YENEEA. CDR3 DNA sequence: TGTGCCAGCAGCTTAGATCGGGGGGAGGAACAGGAACATCGAAAACTGTTTTTT. Amino acids: CASSLDRGEEQEHRKLFF.